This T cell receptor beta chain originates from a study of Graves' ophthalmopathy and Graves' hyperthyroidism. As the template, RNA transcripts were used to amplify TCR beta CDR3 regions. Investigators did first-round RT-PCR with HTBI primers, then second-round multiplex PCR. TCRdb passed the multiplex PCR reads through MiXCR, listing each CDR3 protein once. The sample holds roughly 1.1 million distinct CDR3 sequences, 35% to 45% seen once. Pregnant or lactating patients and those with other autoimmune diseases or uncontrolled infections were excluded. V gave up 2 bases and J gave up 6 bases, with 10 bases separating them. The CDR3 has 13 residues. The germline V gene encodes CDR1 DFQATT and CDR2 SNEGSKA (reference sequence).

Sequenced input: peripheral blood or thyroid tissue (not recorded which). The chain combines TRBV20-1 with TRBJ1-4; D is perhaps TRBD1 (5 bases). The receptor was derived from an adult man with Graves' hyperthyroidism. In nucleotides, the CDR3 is TGCAGTGCTAGATGGGGGGTGTATGAAAAACTGTTTTTT. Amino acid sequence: CSARWGVYEKLFF.